This TCR beta chain was retrieved from a study of cytomegalovirus exposure and HLA in healthy donors. Study-wide points: What TCR beta sequences reportedly achieved was accurate prediction of HLA-A and HLA-B alleles in most subjects. Most observed TCR sequences were rare, whereas some public TCRs were detected in many donors. Sequencing likely generated an artifact that appeared as a cluster of highly shared sequence variants. Cytomegalovirus association was listed for approximately 150 TCR beta chains.

Points on this clone: The target antigen is unknown.

Researchers ran the PCR with 60 Vbeta and 13 Jbeta primers. The method was immunoSEQ multiplex PCR; TCRdb's version includes in-frame clones alone and lacks a portion of them. Of 130,000 to 150,000 clones listed, more than 75% are singletons. The sample taken for sequencing was PBMCs. This TCR came from a male donor in good health and CMV-seronegative.

The DNA of the CDR3 is TGTGCCAGCAGCTTGGGAAGGGAGGAGCCCCAGCATTTT. Its translation is CASSLGREEPQHF. J is TRBJ1-5 and V is TRBV5-4; no firm D call. Trimming removed 0 bases at V and 8 bases at J, with 9 bases between. CDR3 size: 13 residues. CDR1 SGHNT and CDR2 YYREEE come from the germline V gene (reference sequence).